Listed below are T cell receptor beta chains from one sample, sequenced in a study of tumor-infiltrating lymphocytes in primary liver carcinoma. From the multiplex PCR reads, TCRdb called clonotypes with MiXCR, one entry per CDR3 protein. The data hold 330,000 or so distinct CDR3 sequences, with about 61% observed a single time. Sequencing was done on a sample of peripheral blood. The origin of the receptors is a man aged 35 to 55 with primary liver carcinoma and hepatitis B virus infection. Both conserved end residues are part of each CDR3. The order of the fields is CDR3 DNA, CDR3 protein, V gene, clone size, J gene, D gene. The D gene is left open where the match is weak. The size of a clone is reported for some rows only, either as once, few or many, or as a class for expanded clones.

cdr3_nt: TGTGCCAGCAGCTCACACTTCGACCGGACAGGAACAAGTAATGAGCAGTTCTTC; cdr3_aa: CASSSHFDRTGTSNEQFF; v_call: TRBV11-1; clone_size: NA; j_call: TRBJ2-1; d_call: TRBD1
cdr3_nt: TGTGCCAGCACCGAGGACAGACTTGAGGCTTTCTTT; cdr3_aa: CASTEDRLEAFF; v_call: TRBV6-1; clone_size: once; j_call: TRBJ1-1; d_call: NA
cdr3_nt: TGTGCCAGCAGCTTACCAAGCCTCTACGAGCAGTACTTC; cdr3_aa: CASSLPSLYEQYF; v_call: TRBV11-2; clone_size: many; j_call: TRBJ2-7; d_call: NA
cdr3_nt: TGTGCCAGCAGTGATGTTTTTGATAGGGCGGCCGGCGAGACCCAGTACTTC; cdr3_aa: CASSDVFDRAAGETQYF; v_call: TRBV25-1; clone_size: once; j_call: TRBJ2-5; d_call: NA
cdr3_nt: TGTGCCAGCAGTTTTTCACCCCTCCACTTT; cdr3_aa: CASSFSPLHF; v_call: TRBV6-5; clone_size: many; j_call: TRBJ1-6; d_call: NA
cdr3_nt: TGTGCCAACAGCCGTGTCCCCACTAGTGGGGAGACCCAGTACTTC; cdr3_aa: CANSRVPTSGETQYF; v_call: TRBV11-2; clone_size: NA; j_call: TRBJ2-5; d_call: NA
cdr3_nt: TGTGCCAGCAGTTTATCAAGGGGGGCTGGGACCAACGTCCTGACTTTC; cdr3_aa: CASSLSRGAGTNVLTF; v_call: TRBV11-3; clone_size: NA; j_call: TRBJ2-6; d_call: NA
cdr3_nt: TGCGCCAACGGCCAAGATCTACGGAACACAGATACGCAGTATTTT; cdr3_aa: CANGQDLRNTDTQYF; v_call: TRBV4-3; clone_size: NA; j_call: TRBJ2-3; d_call: NA
cdr3_nt: TGTGCCAGCAGCTCCGGACAGTCTTTTAATGAAAAACTGTTTTTT; cdr3_aa: CASSSGQSFNEKLFF; v_call: TRBV11-2; clone_size: many; j_call: TRBJ1-4; d_call: NA
cdr3_nt: TGTGCCAGCAGCTTAGGTCCCTGGGGGACAGTGAATGAAAAACTGTTTTTT; cdr3_aa: CASSLGPWGTVNEKLFF; v_call: TRBV5-5; clone_size: many; j_call: TRBJ1-4; d_call: TRBD1
cdr3_nt: TGTGCCAGCAGCCCATTGGCTAGGAGCGACCCCGGGGAGCTGTTTTTT; cdr3_aa: CASSPLARSDPGELFF; v_call: TRBV7-3; clone_size: NA; j_call: TRBJ2-2; d_call: NA
cdr3_nt: TGTGTCAGCAGTTTTGGGCAAGGAAGCAATGAGCCCCAGCATTTT; cdr3_aa: CVSSFGQGSNEPQHF; v_call: TRBV12-3/TRBV12-4; clone_size: NA; j_call: TRBJ1-5; d_call: NA
cdr3_nt: TGTGCCAGCAGCTCCGTTTACAATGAGGAGTTATTC; cdr3_aa: CASSSVYNEELF; v_call: TRBV11-2; clone_size: NA; j_call: TRBJ2-1; d_call: NA
cdr3_nt: TGTGCCAGCAGTACCACCGGGACAGGGGGCGACGAGCAGTACTTC; cdr3_aa: CASSTTGTGGDEQYF; v_call: TRBV28; clone_size: NA; j_call: TRBJ2-7; d_call: TRBD1
cdr3_nt: TGTGCCAGCAGCTTCCCCAGACAGGCTAACTATGGCTACACCTTC; cdr3_aa: CASSFPRQANYGYTF; v_call: TRBV13; clone_size: NA; j_call: TRBJ1-2; d_call: NA
cdr3_nt: TGTGCCAGCATGTTGGGAAATACGCAGTATTTT; cdr3_aa: CASMLGNTQYF; v_call: TRBV6-1; clone_size: many; j_call: TRBJ2-3; d_call: NA
cdr3_nt: TGCGCCAGCAGTGAGTGGGAGTCTAGCTCCTACAATGAGCAGTTCTTC; cdr3_aa: CASSEWESSSYNEQFF; v_call: TRBV10-1; clone_size: NA; j_call: TRBJ2-1; d_call: NA
cdr3_nt: TGTGCCAGCAGCTTGGTCCCCGAGTATAACTATGGTTACACCTTC; cdr3_aa: CASSLVPEYNYGYTF; v_call: TRBV5-6; clone_size: NA; j_call: TRBJ1-2; d_call: NA
cdr3_nt: TGTGCCAGCAGCTTGGTACTAGCGGGAGGGACCACCACCGGGGAGCTGTTTTTT; cdr3_aa: CASSLVLAGGTTTGELFF; v_call: TRBV5-5; clone_size: many; j_call: TRBJ2-2; d_call: TRBD2
cdr3_nt: TGCAGCGTGGGGACAAAGGTAAGCGAGCAGTACTTC; cdr3_aa: CSVGTKVSEQYF; v_call: TRBV29-1; clone_size: NA; j_call: TRBJ2-7; d_call: NA
cdr3_nt: TGTGCGAGCAGCAGCTCGAGGTTGGGGTACCAAGAGACCCAGTACTTC; cdr3_aa: CASSSSRLGYQETQYF; v_call: TRBV5-6; clone_size: once; j_call: TRBJ2-5; d_call: NA
cdr3_nt: TGTGCCAGCAGACGATGGACAGGGGGCCGGGACGAGCAGTACTTC; cdr3_aa: CASRRWTGGRDEQYF; v_call: TRBV6-5; clone_size: NA; j_call: TRBJ2-7; d_call: TRBD1